Listed below are T cell receptor beta chains from one sample, sequenced in a study of sequential checkpoint blockade in melanoma. The protocol was immunoSEQ multiplex PCR, while the TCRdb copy is restricted to in-frame clones and leaves out a portion. Of 15,000 to 20,000 clones listed, roughly two thirds were seen once; the top ten hold approximately 10%. Material: CD8+ T cells sorted from blood (inferred from file names), obtained from a patient given nivolumab and ipilimumab in sequence. These receptors were obtained from a human donor with melanoma. CDR3s include the opening cysteine and the closing phenylalanine or tryptophan. D genes are given only for firm matches. Clone size is given for some rows only: seen once, a few or many times, or a class if the clone is expanded.

D gene: .
clone size: .
J gene: TRBJ2-7
V gene: TRBV15
CDR3 DNA: TGTGCCACCAGCAGAGATGTAACAGGGAAGGTCGAGCAGTACTTC
CDR3 protein: CATSRDVTGKVEQYF

D gene: .
clone size: .
J gene: TRBJ2-1
V gene: TRBV6-6
CDR3 DNA: TGTGCCAGCAGTTACCCTGGCGGGGTGGCAGGCAATGAGCAGTTCTTC
CDR3 protein: CASSYPGGVAGNEQFF

D gene: .
clone size: few
J gene: TRBJ1-5
V gene: TRBV6-1
CDR3 DNA: TGTGCCAGCAGCTACGGCCAGGGAAATCAGCCCCAGCATTTT
CDR3 protein: CASSYGQGNQPQHF

D gene: TRBD2
clone size: .
J gene: TRBJ2-4
V gene: TRBV13
CDR3 DNA: TGTGCCAGCAGCTGGGAGACTAGCGGTAAAAACATTCAGTACTTC
CDR3 protein: CASSWETSGKNIQYF

D gene: TRBD2
clone size: .
J gene: TRBJ2-2
V gene: TRBV30
CDR3 DNA: TGTGCCTGGAGTGTAGCTAGCGGTGACACCGGGGAGCTGTTTTTT
CDR3 protein: CAWSVASGDTGELFF

D gene: .
clone size: .
J gene: TRBJ1-2
V gene: TRBV18
CDR3 DNA: TGTGCCAGCTCACCCCCCCAGCGCCTCGGAGGGTATGGCTACACCTTC
CDR3 protein: CASSPPQRLGGYGYTF

D gene: .
clone size: .
J gene: TRBJ2-7
V gene: TRBV5-1
CDR3 DNA: TGCGCCAGCAGCTTGACAGGGAACTACGAGCAGTACTTC
CDR3 protein: CASSLTGNYEQYF

D gene: .
clone size: .
J gene: TRBJ1-5
V gene: TRBV7-9
CDR3 DNA: TGTGCCAGCAGCTCTGGACAGAGATATCAGCCCCAGCATTTT
CDR3 protein: CASSSGQRYQPQHF

D gene: .
clone size: few
J gene: TRBJ2-1
V gene: TRBV9
CDR3 DNA: TGTGCCAGCAGCGTAGGACCGGCAGGCGCCTCTTCCTACAATGAGCAGTTCTTC
CDR3 protein: CASSVGPAGASSYNEQFF

D gene: TRBD2
clone size: .
J gene: TRBJ2-7
V gene: TRBV7-9
CDR3 DNA: TGTGCCAGCAGCTCTCCCACTAGCGCCCTCGAGCAGTACTTC
CDR3 protein: CASSSPTSALEQYF

D gene: TRBD1
clone size: .
J gene: TRBJ2-3
V gene: TRBV9
CDR3 DNA: TGTGCCAGCGACGGGACAGGGGAGAGAACAGATACGCAGTATTTT
CDR3 protein: CASDGTGERTDTQYF

D gene: .
clone size: once
J gene: TRBJ2-2
V gene: TRBV7-3
CDR3 DNA: TGTGCCAGCAGCCCAACCCCGACTTTCGCGAACACCGGGGAGCTGTTTTTT
CDR3 protein: CASSPTPTFANTGELFF

D gene: .
clone size: .
J gene: TRBJ1-2
V gene: TRBV5-1
CDR3 DNA: TGCGCCAGCAGCTTGGTCGGGAGGGATGGCTACACCTTC
CDR3 protein: CASSLVGRDGYTF

D gene: .
clone size: .
J gene: TRBJ2-3
V gene: TRBV11-2
CDR3 DNA: TGTGCCAGCAGCTTAGCATCAGATACGCAGTATTTT
CDR3 protein: CASSLASDTQYF

D gene: .
clone size: .
J gene: TRBJ2-2
V gene: TRBV4-2
CDR3 DNA: TGTGCCAGCAGCCAAGATCTCGTCTCCACCGGGGAGCTGTTTTTT
CDR3 protein: CASSQDLVSTGELFF

D gene: .
clone size: .
J gene: TRBJ2-1
V gene: TRBV19
CDR3 DNA: TGTGCCAGTAGCCCTGGGGACTTCTACAATGAGCAGTTCTTC
CDR3 protein: CASSPGDFYNEQFF

D gene: TRBD2
clone size: .
J gene: TRBJ2-1
V gene: TRBV27
CDR3 DNA: TGTGCCAGCAGTTTATACGGGGGGGTCGATGAGCAGTTCTTC
CDR3 protein: CASSLYGGVDEQFF

D gene: TRBD2
clone size: .
J gene: TRBJ2-1
V gene: TRBV30
CDR3 DNA: TGTGCCTGGAGTTTCTCTAGCGGGCTTTACAATGAGCAGTTCTTC
CDR3 protein: CAWSFSSGLYNEQFF

D gene: TRBD2
clone size: few
J gene: TRBJ2-1
V gene: TRBV6-6
CDR3 DNA: TGTGCCAGCAGTTACGGGACTAGCGTAGAGCAGTTCTTC
CDR3 protein: CASSYGTSVEQFF

D gene: TRBD1
clone size: .
J gene: TRBJ1-3
V gene: TRBV2
CDR3 DNA: TGTGCCAGTGCAGGGGGCTACGGAAACACCATATATTTT
CDR3 protein: CASAGGYGNTIYF

D gene: .
clone size: .
J gene: TRBJ1-1
V gene: TRBV7-6
CDR3 DNA: TGTGCCAGCAGCCGGACATTGAACACTGAAGCTTTCTTT
CDR3 protein: CASSRTLNTEAFF

D gene: TRBD1
clone size: few
J gene: TRBJ2-1
V gene: TRBV4-3
CDR3 DNA: TGCGCCAGCAGCCAATGGGACAGGGGGCCGTATGAGCAGTTCTTC
CDR3 protein: CASSQWDRGPYEQFF

D gene: TRBD1
clone size: .
J gene: TRBJ2-7
V gene: TRBV4-1
CDR3 DNA: TGCGCCAGCAGCCACCGGGGACAGGGCTCCCACGAGCAGTACTTC
CDR3 protein: CASSHRGQGSHEQYF

D gene: .
clone size: .
J gene: TRBJ2-7
V gene: TRBV11-1
CDR3 DNA: TGTGCCAGCAGCTTAAACGGTATCTACGAGGGGCAGTACTTC
CDR3 protein: CASSLNGIYEGQYF

D gene: TRBD1
clone size: once
J gene: TRBJ2-3
V gene: TRBV6-5
CDR3 DNA: TGTGCCAGCAGTGCCCGGGACAGGGCTAAAGATACGCAGTATTTT
CDR3 protein: CASSARDRAKDTQYF

D gene: TRBD2
clone size: .
J gene: TRBJ2-3
V gene: TRBV19
CDR3 DNA: TGTGCCAGTAGCACTCGTAGCGGGAGGCCCACAGATACGCAGTATTTT
CDR3 protein: CASSTRSGRPTDTQYF

D gene: .
clone size: .
J gene: TRBJ2-1
V gene: TRBV7-9
CDR3 DNA: TGTGCCAGCAGCTTAACAGGGCAAAATTACAATGAGCAGTTCTTC
CDR3 protein: CASSLTGQNYNEQFF

D gene: .
clone size: .
J gene: TRBJ2-1
V gene: TRBV7-6
CDR3 DNA: TGTGCCAGCAGCCCCCTGGCCTGGAGCGACAATGAGCAGTTCTTC
CDR3 protein: CASSPLAWSDNEQFF

D gene: TRBD1
clone size: .
J gene: TRBJ2-5
V gene: TRBV4-1
CDR3 DNA: TGCGCCAGCAGCCAAGTGGCAGGGGGAGAGACCCAGTACTTC
CDR3 protein: CASSQVAGGETQYF

D gene: .
clone size: .
J gene: TRBJ1-5
V gene: TRBV15
CDR3 DNA: TGTGCCACCAGTCTGGACAATAGCAATCAGCCCCAGCATTTT
CDR3 protein: CATSLDNSNQPQHF

D gene: TRBD1
clone size: .
J gene: TRBJ1-5
V gene: TRBV27
CDR3 DNA: TGTGCCAGCAGTTTATTCTCTGGGACAGTGGATCAGCCCCAGCATTTT
CDR3 protein: CASSLFSGTVDQPQHF

D gene: .
clone size: .
J gene: TRBJ2-7
V gene: TRBV7-8
CDR3 DNA: TGTGCCAGCAGCTTAGGCGACTACGAGCAGTACTTC
CDR3 protein: CASSLGDYEQYF

D gene: TRBD1
clone size: .
J gene: TRBJ1-5
V gene: TRBV4-1
CDR3 DNA: TGCGCCAGCAGCCCCGGGACAGGGAGCGGTCAGCCCCAGCATTTT
CDR3 protein: CASSPGTGSGQPQHF

D gene: .
clone size: .
J gene: TRBJ2-3
V gene: TRBV27
CDR3 DNA: TGTGCCAGCAGTTTTTTAGCGGAGAAAATAGGAGATACGCAGTATTTT
CDR3 protein: CASSFLAEKIGDTQYF

D gene: TRBD1
clone size: .
J gene: TRBJ1-2
V gene: TRBV5-6
CDR3 DNA: TGTGCCAGCAGGTGGACAGGGTCTAACTATGGCTACACCTTC
CDR3 protein: CASRWTGSNYGYTF

D gene: TRBD1
clone size: .
J gene: TRBJ2-7
V gene: TRBV19
CDR3 DNA: TGTGCCAGTAGTATTTGGACAGGGAATAACGAGCAGTACTTC
CDR3 protein: CASSIWTGNNEQYF

D gene: TRBD1
clone size: .
J gene: TRBJ1-5
V gene: TRBV27
CDR3 DNA: TGTGCCAGCAGTCCCGACAGGGTCCGCAATCAGCCCCAGCATTTT
CDR3 protein: CASSPDRVRNQPQHF

D gene: TRBD1
clone size: .
J gene: TRBJ1-1
V gene: TRBV5-1
CDR3 DNA: TGCGCCAGCAGCTTTACAGGGGACACTGAAGCTTTCTTT
CDR3 protein: CASSFTGDTEAFF

D gene: .
clone size: .
J gene: TRBJ2-5
V gene: TRBV19
CDR3 DNA: TGTGCCAGTAGTCTTCGACAGGTTCGACTAGCTGAGTCCGAGACCCAGTACTTC
CDR3 protein: CASSLRQVRLAESETQYF

D gene: .
clone size: .
J gene: TRBJ2-1
V gene: TRBV7-9
CDR3 DNA: TGTGCCAGCAGCTTAGCCCTTTACAATGAGCAGTTCTTC
CDR3 protein: CASSLALYNEQFF

D gene: TRBD2
clone size: once
J gene: TRBJ2-2
V gene: TRBV5-1
CDR3 DNA: TGCGCCAGCAGCTTTGCCCCGGGACTAGGGAAAACCGGGGAGCTGTTTTTT
CDR3 protein: CASSFAPGLGKTGELFF

D gene: TRBD2
clone size: .
J gene: TRBJ2-2
V gene: TRBV11-3
CDR3 DNA: TGTGCCAGCACCAGCGGGGACACCGGGGAGCTGTTTTTT
CDR3 protein: CASTSGDTGELFF

D gene: .
clone size: .
J gene: TRBJ2-7
V gene: TRBV19
CDR3 DNA: TGTGCCAGTAGTATAGATACAGGGAGCGTCTACGAGCAGTACTTC
CDR3 protein: CASSIDTGSVYEQYF

D gene: .
clone size: .
J gene: TRBJ1-2
V gene: TRBV10-3
CDR3 DNA: TGTGCCATCAAAAAGGAGGGGCAGGGTAATAGCTATGGCTACACCTTC
CDR3 protein: CAIKKEGQGNSYGYTF

D gene: TRBD2
clone size: .
J gene: TRBJ2-1
V gene: TRBV9
CDR3 DNA: TGTGCCAGCAGCGTACCAAGGGAGGGCCCCAATTACAATGAGCAGTTCTTC
CDR3 protein: CASSVPREGPNYNEQFF

D gene: .
clone size: .
J gene: TRBJ2-5
V gene: TRBV7-2
CDR3 DNA: TGTGCCAGCAGCTTAACGGGGTACGTGGAGACCCAGTACTTC
CDR3 protein: CASSLTGYVETQYF

D gene: .
clone size: once
J gene: TRBJ1-1
V gene: TRBV13
CDR3 DNA: TGTGCCAGCAGCTTAGAAGGGGGTACGAACACTGAAGCTTTCTTT
CDR3 protein: CASSLEGGTNTEAFF

D gene: .
clone size: .
J gene: TRBJ2-1
V gene: TRBV7-7
CDR3 DNA: TGTGCTAGCAGCTTCACTCAAAGCTCCTACAATGAGCAGTTCTTC
CDR3 protein: CASSFTQSSYNEQFF

D gene: .
clone size: .
J gene: TRBJ2-7
V gene: TRBV5-8
CDR3 DNA: TGTGCCAGCAGCTTGATCGGCTACGAGCAGTACTTC
CDR3 protein: CASSLIGYEQYF